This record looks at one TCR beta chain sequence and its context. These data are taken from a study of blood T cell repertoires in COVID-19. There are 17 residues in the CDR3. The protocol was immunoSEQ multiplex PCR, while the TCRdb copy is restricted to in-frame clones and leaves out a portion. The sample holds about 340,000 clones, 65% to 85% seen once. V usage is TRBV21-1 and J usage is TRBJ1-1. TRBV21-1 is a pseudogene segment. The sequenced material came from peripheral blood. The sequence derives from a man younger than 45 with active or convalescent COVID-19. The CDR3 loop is CASSQEILDREPTEAFF. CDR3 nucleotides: TGTGCCAGCAGTCAGGAAATCCTAGATAGGGAGCCCACTGAAGCTTTCTTT.